Below are 8 T cell receptor beta chains sequenced from a single sample in a study of cytomegalovirus exposure and HLA in healthy donors. Only in-frame clones appear in the TCRdb table, and some are missing; sequencing was by immunoSEQ multiplex PCR. The sample carries some 130,000 clones, about 91% recorded once. The sample consisted of PBMCs. These receptors were taken from a young woman in good health and CMV-seronegative.

This chain uses TRBV4-1 with TRBJ1-2; 8 bases match TRBD1. Unmatched junction bases numbered 6, after V lost 1 base and J lost 8 bases. Germline CDR1 is MGHRA and CDR2 is YSYEKL. This CDR3 spans 14 amino acids. The CDR3 DNA follows: TGCGCCAGCAGCCAAGCCGCGGACAGGGAAGGCTACACCTTC. This codes for CASSQAADREGYTF.

This clone was seen just once. V and J are TRBV6-6 and TRBJ1-5; no clear D. The length of the CDR3 is 15 residues. Germline-derived CDR1 and CDR2 are MNHNY and SVGAGI (reference sequence). V was cut by 6 bases and J by 0 bases, with 12 bases left in between. In DNA form, the CDR3 reads TGTGCCAGCAGGGCTGCGGGAGATAGCAATCAGCCCCAGCATTTT. Residues: CASRAAGDSNQPQHF.

This clone occurred a few times. The chain couples TRBV11-2 to TRBJ1-2; the D gene is possibly TRBD1 (6 bases). Germline CDR1 is SGHAT and CDR2 is FQNNGV. The CDR3 totals 14 residues. V was cut by 3 bases and J by 7 bases, with 15 bases left in between. The CDR3 loop reads CASSLQGQAAGYTF. CDR3 coding DNA: TGTGCCAGCAGCTTGCAGGGGCAAGCGGCTGGCTACACCTTC.

V is TRBV5-1 and J is TRBJ1-1, with 10 bases identical to TRBD1. V shed 2 bases and J 6 bases; nucleotides not matched to a gene: 10. The CDR3 consists of 16 residues. Germline assignment: CDR1 SGHRS and CDR2 YFSETQ. CDR3 residues: CASSFHADRGVPEAFF. The CDR3 DNA reads TGCGCCAGCAGCTTCCACGCGGACAGGGGGGTCCCTGAAGCTTTCTTT.

The V and J genes are TRBV10-3 and TRBJ1-3; TRBD1 is a possible D gene (5 bases). From germline, CDR1 is ENHRY and CDR2 SYGVKD. V dropped 6 bases and J dropped 4 bases, with 16 bases sitting between them. This CDR3 spans 15 amino acids. The CDR3 DNA reads TGTGCCATCAGCGAACGGGGGGACTCCGGAAACACCATATATTTT. Protein: CAISERGDSGNTIYF.

The rearrangement joins TRBV2 to TRBJ2-1; TRBD2 matches at 11 bases. The CDR3 sequence is 15 residues long. V was clipped by 4 bases and J by 9 bases; unmatched bases: 8. The V gene's germline CDR1 is SNHLY and CDR2 FYNNEI. The CDR3 region has the DNA TGTGCCAGCAGTGGGCGTAGCGGGGGGGCTACTGAGCAGTTCTTC. Protein sequence: CASSGRSGGATEQFF. Looking up the rest from reference TRBV2 and TRBJ2-1 gives the full variable domain: EPEVTQTPSHQVTQMGQEVILRCVPISNHLYFYWYRQILGQKVEFLVSFYNNEISEKSEIFDDQFSVERPDGSNFTLKIRSTKLEDSAMYFCASSGRSGGATEQFFGPGTRLTVL.

This clone occurred once. One junction end does not reproduce the germline sequence, and a read error may be involved. The chain uses TRBV19 and TRBJ2-1; 13 positions agree with TRBD2. The length of the CDR3 is 15 residues. Looked up from germline, CDR1 is LNHDA and CDR2 is SQIVND (reference sequence). The CDR3 reads CASSITSGGASEQFF. CDR3 coding DNA: TGTGCCAGCAGTATTACTAGCGGGGGGGCTTCTGAGCAGTTCTTC.

This chain joins TRBV11-1 and TRBJ1-2; TRBD1 aligns across 7 bases. J lost 7 bases, V lost 5 bases, and 7 bases had no gene match. CDR1 is SGHAT and CDR2 is FQDESV in the germline V gene (reference sequence). The CDR3 totals 13 residues. The CDR3 loop is CASSPRQGGGYTF. The CDR3 DNA sequence: TGTGCCAGCAGCCCTCGACAGGGTGGTGGCTACACCTTC. Combining the CDR3 with reference TRBV11-1 and TRBJ1-2 gives the whole variable domain EAEVAQSPRYKITEKSQAVAFWCDPISGHATLYWYRQILGQGPELLVQFQDESVVDDSQLPKDRFSAERLKGVDSTLKIQPAELGDSAMYLCASSPRQGGGYTFGSGTRLTVV.